The 5 T cell receptor beta chains given below trace back to one sample, sequenced in a study of blood T cell repertoires in COVID-19. Libraries were prepared by immunoSEQ multiplex PCR; TCRdb keeps only in-frame clonotypes and omits some of them. This sample has about 200,000 clones, with about 76% found just once. Sequencing used peripheral blood. These receptors all stem from a woman aged 40-49 years with COVID-19, enrolled during active disease.

This clone was seen once. The rearrangement links TRBV6-5 to TRBJ2-7; the match to TRBD1 covers 10 bases. This CDR3 has 15 amino acids. From germline, CDR1 is MNHEY and CDR2 SVGAGI. With V trimmed by 0 bases and J by 5 bases, 4 bases remained unmatched. CDR3 sequence reads: CASSYSTGGADEQYF. The DNA of the CDR3 is TGTGCCAGCAGTTACTCGACAGGGGGCGCGGACGAGCAGTACTTC.

V and J are TRBV7-2 and TRBJ2-3, with TRBD2 as a possible D gene (5 bases). The CDR3 is 14 residues long. V shed 1 base and J shed 1 base, with 6 bases lying between them. Germline loops: CDR1 SGHTA, CDR2 FQGNSA. The CDR3 protein is CASSLDSGTDTQYF. CDR3 sequence (DNA): TGTGCCAGCAGCTTAGATAGCGGCACAGATACGCAGTATTTT. Together with reference TRBV7-2 and TRBJ2-3, the CDR3 gives the full variable domain: GAGVSQSPSNKVTEKGKDVELRCDPISGHTALYWYRQSLGQGLEFLIYFQGNSAPDKSGLPSDRFSAERTGGSVSTLTIQRTQQEDSAVYLCASSLDSGTDTQYFGPGTRLTVL.

The chain couples TRBV5-1 to TRBJ2-5; D possibly corresponds to TRBD1 (5 bases). The CDR3 runs to 18 residues. The germline V gene encodes CDR1 SGHRS and CDR2 YFSETQ. Trimming left V 2 bases short and J 1 base short, with 21 bases between. The CDR3 nucleotides read TGCGCCAGCAGCTTAGGGGCCCTAAGTCTCTTAAGCCAAGAGACCCAGTACTTC. This translates into CASSLGALSLLSQETQYF.

This rearrangement joins TRBV4-1 to TRBJ2-7, with D unresolved. Germline assignment: CDR1 MGHRA and CDR2 YSYEKL. The CDR3 extends over 13 amino acids. Trimming pared 0 bases from V and 5 bases from J, leaving 8 bases between. Here the CDR3 DNA reads TGCGCCAGCAGCCAAGATGTTCGTAACGAGCAGTACTTC. This translates into CASSQDVRNEQYF.

V and J are TRBV5-1 and TRBJ1-1, with TRBD1 matching 9 bases. The V and J ends lost 4 bases and 4 bases, in that order; junction bases with no gene match: 5. Germline V CDR1 and CDR2: SGHRS, YFSETQ. This CDR3 comprises 14 residues. CDR3 sequence reads: CASSPNRGPTEAFF. The CDR3 coding sequence is TGCGCCAGCAGCCCTAACAGGGGGCCCACTGAAGCTTTCTTT.